The present T cell receptor (beta chain) was sequenced within a study of blood T cells in healthy people across ages. Findings and caveats of the study: Whereas aged donors had fewer naive CD4+ cells, long-lived donors had more of them and higher diversity.

PBMCs were isolated at a quantity of at least 6 million per sample. Every sample gave at least 5 micrograms of total RNA when it was extracted. Points on this clonotype: Its specificity is not known.

A second PCR, run for about 7 to 12 cycles, used a sample-barcoded 5' primer plus a J-beta primer mix. TCRdb independently ran MiXCR on the 5' RACE reads; one entry per CDR3 protein. The sample lists 800,000 to 950,000 distinct CDR3 sequences, 36% occurring once. CDR1 and CDR2 (germline): MNHEY, SMNVEV (reference sequence). Trimming pared 6 bases from V and 7 bases from J, leaving 15 bases between. The CDR3 extends over 13 amino acids. The sequence derives from a man aged 18 to 30 in good health. Material: blood. The rearrangement links TRBV27 to TRBJ1-2, with D perhaps matching TRBD1 (5 bases). The CDR3 sequence is CASSLREGAGYTF. The DNA for the CDR3 is TGTGCCAGCAGCCTCAGGGAAGGGGCTGGCTACACCTTC.